Below, 9 T cell receptor beta chains from the same sample are listed, as sequenced in a study of CD8+CD57+ T cells in acquired aplastic anemia (dated by TCRdb to between 2018 and 2020). Instrument used: Illumina HiSeq 2000. Profiling of TCR beta VDJ combinations and CDR3 sequences used genomic DNA as the template. TCRdb reworked the public reads: Q25 trimming with fastp, MiXCR clone assembly, productive beta chains retained. CDR3 protein duplicates are merged, each entry listing the most common genes and DNA. Across this sample there are about 200,000 distinct CDR3 sequences, with over 40% seen only once. The biggest ten clones account for less than 20% of the sample. Flow cytometry had shown CD8+CD57+ cell expansion in the patients selected for sequencing. Sequences were obtained from sorted CD4+, CD8+, or CD8+CD57+ T cells (not recorded which) from PBMCs. The receptors were sampled from a human donor with aplastic anemia.

The table lists this clonotype with many counts. The V and J genes are TRBV10-3 and TRBJ1-5, with D perhaps TRBD1 (5 bases). The CDR3 loop spans 14 amino acids. The V gene lost 6 bases and the J gene lost 0 bases, with 9 bases spanning the gap. Germline CDR1 and CDR2: ENHRY and SYGVKD. The CDR3 loop is CAIRQDGSNQPQHF. The CDR3 coding sequence is TGTGCCATCAGACAGGACGGTAGCAATCAGCCCCAGCATTTT.

Notes on this clonotype: Sequence at one end of the junction differs from germline and may be a read error. This chain joins TRBV5-1 and TRBJ2-3; 9 nucleotides match TRBD2. This CDR3 region has 17 residues. Germline V lookup: CDR1 SGHRS, CDR2 YFSETQ. CDR3 in amino acids: CASSPRGSGGWVDTRYF. The CDR3 DNA sequence: TGCGCCAGCAGCCCCCGGGGTAGCGGGGGATGGGTAGATACGCGGTATTTT.

This chain links TRBV25-1 with TRBJ2-5; D is ambiguous. V lost 6 bases to trimming and J lost 0 bases, with 11 bases between them. CDR3 length: 14 residues. Germline V CDR1 and CDR2: MGHDK, SYGVNS. The CDR3 loop is CASSLSSYQETQYF. CDR3 in DNA: TGTGCCAGCAGCTTATCCTCGTACCAAGAGACCCAGTACTTC.

A remark on this clonotype: One end of the junction is discordant with germline, which a read error may explain. V gene TRBV25-1 combines with J gene TRBJ2-5; 9 nucleotides line up with TRBD2. The CDR3 loop spans 15 amino acids. Germline CDR1 reads MGHDK; CDR2 reads SYGVNS. CDR3 nucleotides: TGTGCCACCAGTGATGGCGGGGGGGCAGGAGAGACCCAGTACTTC. Translated, it gives CATSDGGGAGETQYF.

This clonotype appeared many times. This chain uses TRBV9 with TRBJ2-1; perhaps TRBD1 as D (6 bases). CDR1 and CDR2 from the germline V gene are SGDLS and YYNGEE. Trimming stripped 6 bases from V and 8 bases from J, with 21 bases between. The CDR3 runs 15 residues. The CDR3 region is CASTQETGGGDEQFF. DNA of the CDR3: TGTGCCAGCACCCAAGAGACAGGAGGAGGAGATGAGCAGTTCTTC.

This clonotype was seen at least ten times. The gene calls are TRBV11-1 and TRBJ2-3, with 12 bases aligning to TRBD1. J gave up 6 bases and V 2 bases, and 9 bases lay outside the gene matches. This CDR3 is built from 17 residues. Per germline, CDR1 SGHAT and CDR2 FQDESV (reference sequence). CDR3 sequence reads: CASSLTTGTGGADTQYF. CDR3 DNA: TGTGCCAGCAGCTTAACGACCGGGACAGGGGGCGCGGATACGCAGTATTTT.

J is TRBJ2-1 and V is TRBV7-2; 10 bases match TRBD2. The CDR3 contains 17 residues. After removal of 5 bases from V and 5 bases from J, the junction contained 12 bases not matched to a gene. In germline, CDR1 is SGHTA, CDR2 FQGNSA. The CDR3 protein is CASSQVGSGGLNNEQFF. CDR3 DNA sequence: TGTGCCAGCAGCCAAGTCGGTAGCGGGGGGCTAAACAATGAGCAGTTCTTC.

Turning to this clonotype: A read error is likely, as this CDR3 ends without the conserved phenylalanine or tryptophan. No DNA is shown, since the ends of the CDR3 on it are uncertain; the CDR3 is the one TCRdb lists. This chain joins TRBV19 and TRBJ2-3; the table's D call, TRBD1, was not checked against the DNA. A total of 13 residues make up the CDR3, ends included. Germline V gives CDR1 LNHDA, CDR2 SQIVND (reference sequence). The CDR3 loop reads CASSIDLFGAQYL.

This clonotype was seen just once. The chain uses TRBV7-9 and TRBJ2-1; 7 positions match TRBD1. The end of the DNA is better explained by TRBJ2-7, so the J call may be wrong. This CDR3 spans 14 amino acids. Germline CDR1 is SEHNR and CDR2 is FQNEAQ (reference sequence). The CDR3 bases are TGTGCCAGCAGCCCGGGACAGAGATCGTGGGAGCAGTACTTC. It translates to CASSPGQRSWEQYF.